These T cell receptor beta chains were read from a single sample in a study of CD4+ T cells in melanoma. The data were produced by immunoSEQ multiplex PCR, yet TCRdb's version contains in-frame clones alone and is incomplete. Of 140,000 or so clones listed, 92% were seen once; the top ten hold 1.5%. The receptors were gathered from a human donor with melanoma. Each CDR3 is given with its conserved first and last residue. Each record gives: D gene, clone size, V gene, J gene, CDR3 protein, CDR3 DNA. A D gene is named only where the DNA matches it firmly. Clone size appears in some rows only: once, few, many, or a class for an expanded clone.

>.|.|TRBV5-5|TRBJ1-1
CASSLSLRMNTEAFF
TGTGCCAGCAGCTTGTCGTTGAGAATGAACACTGAAGCTTTCTTT
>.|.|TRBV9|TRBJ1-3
CASSVVGGDDGNTIYF
TGTGCCAGCAGCGTAGTAGGAGGGGACGACGGAAACACCATATATTTT
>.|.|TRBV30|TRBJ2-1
CAWSPRRGGDYNEQFF
TGTGCCTGGAGTCCGCGAAGGGGGGGTGATTACAATGAGCAGTTCTTC
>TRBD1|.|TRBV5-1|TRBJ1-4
CASSWGSGTDEKLFF
TGCGCCAGCAGCTGGGGGTCCGGGACAGATGAAAAACTGTTTTTT
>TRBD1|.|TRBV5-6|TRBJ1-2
CASSLGQGDYGYTF
TGTGCCAGCAGCTTGGGACAGGGCGACTATGGCTACACCTTC
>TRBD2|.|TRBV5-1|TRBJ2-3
CASSLQAGGRDTQYF
TGCGCCAGCAGCCTGCAAGCGGGGGGGAGGGATACGCAGTATTTT
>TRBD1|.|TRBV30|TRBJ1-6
CALRTGGRYSPLHF
TGTGCCTTAAGGACAGGGGGCCGATATTCACCCCTCCACTTT
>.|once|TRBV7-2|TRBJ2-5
CASSLRAGGETQYF
TGTGCCAGCAGCTTGAGAGCAGGGGGGGAGACCCAGTACTTC
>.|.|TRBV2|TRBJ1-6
CASKGFSYNSPLHF
TGTGCCAGCAAAGGGTTCTCCTATAATTCACCCCTCCACTTT
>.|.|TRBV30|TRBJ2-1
CAWSVGSYNEQFF
TGTGCCTGGAGCGTAGGCTCCTACAATGAGCAGTTCTTC
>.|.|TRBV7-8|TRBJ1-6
CASSLWGRSGNSPLHF
TGTGCCAGCAGCTTATGGGGGAGGTCGGGTAATTCACCCCTCCACTTT
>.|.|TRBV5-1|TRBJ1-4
CASSLLGSDEKLFF
TGCGCCAGCAGCTTGTTGGGGTCCGATGAAAAACTGTTTTTT
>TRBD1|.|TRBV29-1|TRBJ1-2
CSVAEQGALPVGYTF
TGCAGCGTTGCGGAACAGGGGGCGCTTCCCGTGGGCTACACCTTC
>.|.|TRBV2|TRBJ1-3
CASIGSGNTIYF
TGTGCCAGCATCGGGTCTGGAAACACCATATATTTT
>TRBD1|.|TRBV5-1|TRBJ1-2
CASSTGDGYTF
TGCGCCAGCAGCACAGGGGATGGCTACACCTTC
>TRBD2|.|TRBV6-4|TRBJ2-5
CASSAGLAGGPKTQYF
TGTGCCAGCAGTGCCGGACTAGCGGGGGGTCCGAAGACCCAGTACTTC
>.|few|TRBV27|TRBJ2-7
CASSPFSLSGNEQYF
TGTGCCAGCAGCCCATTTTCACTTTCGGGGAACGAGCAGTACTTC
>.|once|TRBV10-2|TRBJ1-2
CASFGTDGYGYTF
TGCGCCAGCTTCGGCACCGACGGCTATGGCTACACCTTC
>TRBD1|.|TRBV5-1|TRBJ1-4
CASSRGQGAANEKLFF
TGCGCCAGCAGCCGGGGCCAGGGGGCGGCTAATGAAAAACTGTTTTTT
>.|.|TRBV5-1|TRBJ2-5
CASSLDAGRQETQYF
TGCGCCAGCAGCTTGGACGCTGGGAGACAAGAGACCCAGTACTTC
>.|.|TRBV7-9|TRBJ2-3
CASSSRLARAADTQYF
TGTGCCAGCAGCTCAAGACTGGCGAGGGCGGCAGATACGCAGTATTTT
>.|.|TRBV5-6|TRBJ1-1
CASSLGSRTEAFF
TGTGCCAGCAGCTTGGGGAGCCGAACTGAAGCTTTCTTT
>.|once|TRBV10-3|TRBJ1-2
CAISERTVANYGYTF
TGTGCCATCAGTGAGAGGACTGTAGCTAACTATGGCTACACCTTC
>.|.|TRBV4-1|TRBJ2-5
CASSQEVTGIETQYF
TGCGCCAGCAGCCAAGAGGTTACGGGGATCGAGACCCAGTACTTC
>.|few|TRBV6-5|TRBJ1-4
CASSYSREGPNEKLFF
TGTGCCAGCAGTTACTCGCGGGAGGGTCCTAATGAAAAACTGTTTTTT
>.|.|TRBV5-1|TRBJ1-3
CASSLDGTGNTIYF
TGCGCCAGCAGCTTGGACGGGACTGGAAACACCATATATTTT
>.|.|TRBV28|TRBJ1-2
CASSLIVPGVVGYTF
TGTGCCAGCAGTTTAATTGTACCGGGGGTGGTAGGCTACACCTTC
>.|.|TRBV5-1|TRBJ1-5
CASSLRAGAQPQHF
TGCGCCAGCAGCTTGAGGGCAGGAGCTCAGCCCCAGCATTTT
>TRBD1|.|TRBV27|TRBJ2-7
CASSLSRGLSEQYF
TGTGCCAGCAGTTTATCCAGGGGGCTAAGCGAGCAGTACTTC
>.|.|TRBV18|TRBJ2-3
CASSPPTGSTDTQYF
TGTGCCAGCTCACCGCCGACAGGAAGCACAGATACGCAGTATTTT
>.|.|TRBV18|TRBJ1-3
CASSPVGAGNTIYF
TGTGCCAGCTCACCTGTGGGGGCTGGAAACACCATATATTTT
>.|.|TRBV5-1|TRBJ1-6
CASSRDDDSPLHF
TGCGCCAGCAGCCGGGACGATGATTCACCCCTCCACTTT
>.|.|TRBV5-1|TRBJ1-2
CASSLEGGWNYGYTF
TGCGCCAGCAGCTTGGAGGGGGGGTGGAACTATGGCTACACCTTC
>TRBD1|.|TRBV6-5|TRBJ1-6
CASKNRGLNSPLHF
TGTGCTAGCAAGAACAGGGGGCTGAATTCACCCCTCCACTTT
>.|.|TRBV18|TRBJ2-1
CASSPRFGDEQFF
TGTGCCAGCTCACCACGCTTTGGAGATGAGCAGTTCTTC
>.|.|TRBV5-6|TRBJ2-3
CASSLSSLDTQYF
TGTGCCAGCAGCTTGTCGAGTTTAGATACGCAGTATTTT
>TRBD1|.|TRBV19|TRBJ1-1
CASSEQGGTEAFF
TGTGCCAGTAGCGAACAGGGGGGGACTGAAGCTTTCTTT
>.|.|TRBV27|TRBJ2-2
CASSLVWTGELFF
TGTGCCAGCAGTTTGGTGTGGACCGGGGAGCTGTTTTTT
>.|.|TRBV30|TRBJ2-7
CAWSVGGATYEQYF
TGTGCCTGGAGTGTAGGCGGGGCCACCTACGAGCAGTACTTC
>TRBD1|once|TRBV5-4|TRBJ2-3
CAGTGNPTGVPDTQYF
TGTGCCGGAACCGGAAACCCGACAGGGGTCCCAGATACGCAGTATTTT
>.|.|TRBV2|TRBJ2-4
CASRETLAKNIQYF
TGTGCCAGCAGGGAGACACTGGCCAAAAACATTCAGTACTTC
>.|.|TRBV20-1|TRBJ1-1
CSTKEGAEAFF
TGCAGTACGAAGGAAGGGGCTGAAGCTTTCTTT
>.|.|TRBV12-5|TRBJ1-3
CASGWGNSGLSGNTIYF
TGTGCTAGTGGCTGGGGGAATTCAGGGTTGTCCGGAAACACCATATATTTT
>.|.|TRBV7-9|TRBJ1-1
CASKWTENTEAFF
TGTGCCAGCAAATGGACAGAGAACACTGAAGCTTTCTTT
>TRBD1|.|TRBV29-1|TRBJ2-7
CSVEDRGQKGSYEQYF
TGCAGCGTTGAGGACAGGGGCCAAAAGGGGTCCTACGAGCAGTACTTC
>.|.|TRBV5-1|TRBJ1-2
CASSLDSSFLGYTF
TGCGCCAGCAGCTTGGACAGTTCATTCCTCGGCTACACCTTC